The 24 T cell receptor beta chains listed next were all sequenced from one sample in a study of shared clonotypes between healthy human individuals. Assay used: immunoSEQ multiplex PCR; TCRdb lists only in-frame clones, some missing. The sample records more than 2,000,000 clones, 90% to 95% being singletons. The sequencing input was naive CD4+ T cells from PBMCs. The subset: CD45RA+ positively selected. The receptors shown here come from a man in his late teens or twenties in good health. Some clones in this sample may be carry-over from other donors' samples.

This clone was seen just once. The J gene is TRBJ2-7, the V gene TRBV5-1, with 11 bases matching TRBD2. Germline CDR1 SGHRS, CDR2 YFSETQ. The CDR3 is made up of 15 amino acids. Trimming at V came to 6 bases and at J to 7 bases, leaving 12 bases not matched to a gene. Written as DNA, the CDR3 is TGCGCCAGCACCCCTTTAGCGGGAGGGCCTGGAGAGCAGTACTTC. Its translation is CASTPLAGGPGEQYF.

The chain joins TRBV19 to TRBJ1-4; 7 positions match TRBD1. V lost 6 bases, J lost 11 bases, and 15 bases stayed unmatched. Per germline, CDR1 LNHDA and CDR2 SQIVND (reference sequence). The CDR3 contains 15 residues. The CDR3 here is CASSPRDSVTGKLFF. As DNA, the CDR3 is TGTGCCAGTAGCCCCCGGGACAGCGTTACGGGGAAACTGTTTTTT.

The V and J genes are TRBV7-2 and TRBJ2-1, with 8 bases that match TRBD2. Germline lookup yields CDR1 SGHTA and CDR2 FQGNSA. This CDR3 spans 15 amino acids. With 1 base clipped from V and 7 bases from J, the junction kept 6 bases outside the gene matches. The CDR3 DNA reads as TGTGCCAGCAGCTTAGATACTAGCGGAGGGAATGAGCAGTTCTTC. It translates to CASSLDTSGGNEQFF.

DNA for the CDR3: TGCAGTGCTAGAAGCGCGGAGACCCAGTACTTC. Encoded protein: CSARSAETQYF. This chain joins TRBV20-1 and TRBJ2-5; unclear D gene. Germline V gene data show CDR1 as DFQATT and CDR2 as SNEGSKA (reference sequence). V was cut by 2 bases and J by 5 bases, with 6 bases left in between. The CDR3 extends over 11 amino acids.

CDR3 nucleotides: TGCGCCAGCAGCCCACTCCGGGACGACCAGCCCCAGCATTTT. It yields the protein CASSPLRDDQPQHF. The V gene is TRBV4-3, the J gene TRBJ1-5; weak D call: TRBD1 (5 bases). With 4 bases removed from V and 7 bases from J, the gap between germline ends came to 14 bases. Looked up from germline, CDR1 is LGHNA and CDR2 is YSLEER. The CDR3 has 14 amino acids.

This clone has a single count. The gene calls are TRBV30 and TRBJ2-3; 7 bases fit TRBD1. V trimming: 2 bases; J trimming: 0 bases; junction bases outside the gene matches: 5. CDR3 length equals 15 residues. Germline values: CDR1 GTSNPN, CDR2 SVGIG (reference sequence). The CDR3: CAWSRLRGSTDTQYF. CDR3 nucleotide sequence: TGTGCCTGGAGTCGGCTCAGGGGGAGCACAGATACGCAGTATTTT.

The rearrangement links TRBV5-1 to TRBJ1-1; 7 nucleotides line up with TRBD1. Germline V gives CDR1 SGHRS, CDR2 YFSETQ. The trim removed 3 bases at V and 1 base at J, leaving 3 bases unmatched. CDR3 size: 14 residues. As DNA, the CDR3 is TGCGCCAGCAGCTCGGACAGGAAGAACACTGAAGCTTTCTTT. This translates into CASSSDRKNTEAFF.

Points on this clone: The sample contains more than one DNA sequence encoding this CDR3. The chain uses TRBV28 and TRBJ1-5; 10 bases align to TRBD1. Losses at the gene ends were 6 bases for V and 2 bases for J; bases not matched to a gene: 4. Per the germline V gene, CDR1 is MDHEN and CDR2 is SYDVKM. CDR3 size: 15 residues. The CDR3 nucleotides read TGTGCCAGCAGCCGGGACAGGGGAGGCAATCAGCCCCAGCATTTT. This codes for CASSRDRGGNQPQHF.

This rearrangement joins TRBV6-5 to TRBJ2-3; 7 bases line up with TRBD2. CDR3 length: 13 residues. CDR1 MNHEY and CDR2 SVGAGI come from the germline V gene. Germline trimming cut 8 bases from V and 0 bases from J; bases unmatched to any gene: 2. Written as DNA, the CDR3 is TGTGCCAGCCAGCGGGATAGCACAGATACGCAGTATTTT. This gives the protein CASQRDSTDTQYF.

This chain connects TRBV10-1 to TRBJ2-2; 9 nucleotides align to TRBD1. Germline CDR1 is WNHNN and CDR2 is SYGVQD (reference sequence). Germline trimming cut 5 bases from V and 1 base from J; bases unmatched to any gene: 5. The CDR3 totals 16 residues. The CDR3 here is CASSYRGRGNTGELFF. DNA of the CDR3: TGCGCCAGCAGTTACAGGGGGCGCGGGAACACCGGGGAGCTGTTTTTT.

The chain uses TRBV2 and TRBJ1-5; 9 nucleotides line up with TRBD1. The CDR3 is 15 residues long. Germline-derived CDR1 and CDR2 are SNHLY and FYNNEI. J lost 7 bases, V lost 4 bases, and 8 bases had no gene match. Here the CDR3 reads CASSGPGTGYQPQHF. CDR3 sequence (DNA): TGTGCCAGCAGTGGGCCCGGGACAGGGTACCAGCCCCAGCATTTT.

V gene TRBV27 combines with J gene TRBJ2-2, with 9 bases matching TRBD1. The CDR3 contains 17 residues. The ends lost 3 bases at V and 6 bases at J; junction bases unmatched: 11. Germline V gives CDR1 MNHEY, CDR2 SMNVEV (reference sequence). CDR3: CASSFHGQGRGAGELFF. Written as DNA, the CDR3 is TGTGCCAGCAGTTTCCACGGACAGGGGAGGGGAGCCGGGGAGCTGTTTTTT.

The V gene is TRBV5-1, the J gene TRBJ2-7; 10 nucleotides align to TRBD2. V was pared by 0 bases and J by 6 bases, with 9 bases of the junction left unmatched. Germline V gene data show CDR1 as SGHRS and CDR2 as YFSETQ. This CDR3 contains 16 residues. CDR3: CASSLVPAGGPSEQYF. CDR3 nucleotides: TGCGCCAGCAGCTTGGTCCCAGCGGGAGGGCCAAGCGAGCAGTACTTC.

The rearrangement joins TRBV10-1 to TRBJ1-1, with a tentative D call TRBD1 (5 bases). V gave up 0 bases and J gave up 5 bases, with 10 bases separating them. CDR3 length: 14 amino acids. Germline CDR1 and CDR2: WNHNN and SYGVQD (reference sequence). CDR3 DNA sequence: TGCGCCAGCAGTGAGTCAGGAGGGGCGACTGAAGCTTTCTTT. Encoded protein: CASSESGGATEAFF.

This clone was seen once. The chain is built from TRBV6-5 and TRBJ2-7, with D possibly being TRBD2 (5 bases). With 6 bases removed from V and 3 bases from J, the gap between germline ends came to 9 bases. The germline CDR1 and CDR2 sequences are MNHEY and SVGAGI. CDR3 length: 12 amino acids. The CDR3 spells CASRAGLYEQYF. The CDR3 DNA reads as TGTGCCAGCAGGGCAGGACTCTACGAGCAGTACTTC.

This clone was seen once. The chain is built from TRBV6-4 and TRBJ2-2, with 10 bases identical to TRBD2. The ends lost 6 bases at V and 6 bases at J; junction bases unmatched: 13. Germline CDR1 and CDR2: MRHNA and SNTAGT. The CDR3 has 17 amino acids. In nucleotides, the CDR3 is TGTGCCAGCAGCGAAGTCCTAGCGGGAGTAGGCTCCGGGGAGCTGTTTTTT. This sequence encodes CASSEVLAGVGSGELFF.

The rearrangement joins TRBV5-4 to TRBJ2-5; 10 nucleotides agree with TRBD1. The CDR3 sequence is 16 residues long. After removal of 4 bases from V and 5 bases from J, the junction contained 11 bases not matched to a gene. Germline V gene data show CDR1 as SGHNT and CDR2 as YYREEE (reference sequence). The DNA for the CDR3 is TGTGCCAGCAGCGACTCGGGACAGGGGTTTGGGGAGACCCAGTACTTC. Translated: CASSDSGQGFGETQYF.

This clone occurred once. The same CDR3 arises from other DNA sequences in this sample as well. V usage is TRBV29-1 and J usage is TRBJ2-3; no reliable D call. Germline V gives CDR1 SQVTM, CDR2 ANQGSEA. V lost 3 bases to trimming and J lost 0 bases, with 4 bases between them. CDR3 length: 12 residues. The CDR3 reads CSVDRSTDTQYF. The CDR3 DNA sequence: TGCAGCGTTGATAGGAGCACAGATACGCAGTATTTT.

The chain recombines TRBV5-1 with TRBJ1-2, with a possible D match to TRBD1 (6 bases). V was cut by 4 bases and J by 8 bases, with 18 bases left in between. Germline loops: CDR1 SGHRS, CDR2 YFSETQ. The CDR3 loop spans 14 amino acids. The CDR3 bases are TGCGCCAGCAGCCCCGGGGGGGCCTCTGAGGGCTACACCTTC. Translating gives CASSPGGASEGYTF.

The gene calls are TRBV4-2 and TRBJ2-5; 8 bases map to TRBD2. V dropped 0 bases and J dropped 13; count of bases not matched to a gene: 10. Germline V gene data show CDR1 as LGHNA and CDR2 as YNFKEQ. The CDR3 length is 14 residues. DNA of the CDR3: TGTGCCAGCAGCCAAGAAGCGGGGGTTGCCTTACGGTACTTC. Amino acids: CASSQEAGVALRYF.

Points on this clone: Other DNA sequences in the sample encode the same CDR3. This sequence joins TRBV5-1 and TRBJ1-1; unclear D gene. The CDR3 consists of 15 residues. Trimming took 0 bases from V and 0 from J, leaving 9 bases between them. Looked up from germline, CDR1 is SGHRS and CDR2 is YFSETQ. The CDR3 nucleotides are TGCGCCAGCAGCTTGGGTTCAGGACTGAACACTGAAGCTTTCTTT. Amino acids: CASSLGSGLNTEAFF.

The chain has TRBV28 and TRBJ1-1; 9 positions match TRBD1. V dropped 4 bases and J dropped 6; count of bases not matched to a gene: 9. This CDR3 has 15 amino acids. From germline, CDR1 is MDHEN and CDR2 SYDVKM. The CDR3 loop reads CASSSPPGQGAEAFF. CDR3 DNA sequence: TGTGCCAGCAGTTCCCCTCCGGGACAGGGTGCTGAAGCTTTCTTT.

The V and J genes are TRBV7-2 and TRBJ1-2; TRBD1 matches 9 bases. This CDR3 region has 13 residues. Germline V gene lookup returns CDR1 SGHTA and CDR2 FQGNSA. The V segment lost 5 bases and the J segment 6 bases; nucleotides outside the gene matches: 4. CDR3 nucleotide sequence: TGTGCCAGCAGCCCACGGACAGGGGATGGCTACACCTTC. Translation gives CASSPRTGDGYTF.

The rearrangement uses TRBV6-1 and TRBJ2-3; 9 bases agree with TRBD1. In germline, CDR1 is MNHNS, CDR2 SASEGT. Trimming cost V 3 bases and J 4 bases; bases outside gene matches: 8. This CDR3 has 16 residues. This CDR3 is CASSDQGQGFADTQYF. As DNA, the CDR3 is TGTGCCAGCAGTGACCAGGGACAGGGTTTTGCAGATACGCAGTATTTT.